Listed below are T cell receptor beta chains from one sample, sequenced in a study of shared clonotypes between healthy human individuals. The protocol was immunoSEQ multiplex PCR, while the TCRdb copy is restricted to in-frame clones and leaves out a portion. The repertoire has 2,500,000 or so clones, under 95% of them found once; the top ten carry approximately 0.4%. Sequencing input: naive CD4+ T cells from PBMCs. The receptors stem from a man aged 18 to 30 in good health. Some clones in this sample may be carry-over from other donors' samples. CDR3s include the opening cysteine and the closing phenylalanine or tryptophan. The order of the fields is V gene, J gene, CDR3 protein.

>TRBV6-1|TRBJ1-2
CASRGQGAHGYTF
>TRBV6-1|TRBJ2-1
CASSEFWDASYNEQFF
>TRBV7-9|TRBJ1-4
CASSLALFGESNEKLFF
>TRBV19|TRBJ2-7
CASSIAGSGIYEQYF
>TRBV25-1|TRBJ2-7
CASSPQAGASYEQYF
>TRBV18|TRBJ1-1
CASSEGVGTEAFF
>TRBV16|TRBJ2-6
CASSQLGSGANVLTF
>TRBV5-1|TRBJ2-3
CASSLEGYTDTQYF
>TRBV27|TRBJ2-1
CASNSGGTHPYNEQFF
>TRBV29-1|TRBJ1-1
CSAPGDGEAFF
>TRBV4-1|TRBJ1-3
CASSLQTGNNAGNTIYF
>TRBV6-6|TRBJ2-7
CASSSGDRRKYF
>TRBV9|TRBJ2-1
CASSVNAKLASYNEQFF
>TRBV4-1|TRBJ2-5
CASSQVGSQETQYF
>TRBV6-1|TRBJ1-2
CASSPGTDAWGYTF
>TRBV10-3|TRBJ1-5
CAISGGWDRLDQPQHF
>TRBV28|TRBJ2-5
CASSLDRAETQYF
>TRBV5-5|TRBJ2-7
CASSLARGYEQYF
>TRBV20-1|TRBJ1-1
CSASPTREAFF
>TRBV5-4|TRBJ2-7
CASSRTGGAGQYF
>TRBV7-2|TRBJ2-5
CASSLGTSGETQYF
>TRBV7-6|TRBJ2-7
CASSLRSSGLAEQYF
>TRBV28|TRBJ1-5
CASSFLINQPQHF
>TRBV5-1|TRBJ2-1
CASSLKREAYSYNEQFF
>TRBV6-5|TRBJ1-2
CASSPVPAYGYTF
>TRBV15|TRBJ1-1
CATSRARSNTEAFF
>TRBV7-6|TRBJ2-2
CASSLGRQVNTGELFF
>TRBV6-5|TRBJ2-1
CASSYSLSYNEQFF
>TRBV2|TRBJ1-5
CASRGDRGGQPQHF
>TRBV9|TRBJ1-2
CASSAVYGYTF
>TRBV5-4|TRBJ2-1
CASSFSRDSHFNEQFF
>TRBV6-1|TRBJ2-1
CASSGRQGDAPHRNEQFF
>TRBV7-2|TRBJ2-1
CASSFSGLTYNEQFF
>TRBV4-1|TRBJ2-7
CASSQDPGNHEQYF
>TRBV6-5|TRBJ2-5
CASSLQGTQYF
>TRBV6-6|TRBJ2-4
CASSPRLAGGPNIQYF
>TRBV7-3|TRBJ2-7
CASSLGGTYEQYF
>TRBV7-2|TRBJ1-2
CASSPRTVYGYTF
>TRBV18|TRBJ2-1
CASSLGLAGVTEQFF
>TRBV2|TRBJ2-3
CASRLAGGSTDTQYF
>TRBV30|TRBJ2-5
CAWSSQVQETQYF
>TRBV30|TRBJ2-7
CAWNMGSREQYF
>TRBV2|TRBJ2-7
CASMLGTGSDEQYF
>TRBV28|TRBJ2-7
CASSGGTGYEEQYF
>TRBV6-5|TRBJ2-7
CASSYTGTSREQYF
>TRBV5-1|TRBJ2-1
CASSLSGGYNEQFF
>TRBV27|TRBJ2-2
CASSPFVGAGGVYTGELFF
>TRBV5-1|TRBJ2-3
CASSPGGNSADTQYF
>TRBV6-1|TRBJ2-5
CASNLNLAFQETQYF
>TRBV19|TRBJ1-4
CASTYRAELFF
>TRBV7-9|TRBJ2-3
CASSLGSTSTDTQYF
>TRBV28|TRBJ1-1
CASSFHRGNTEAFF
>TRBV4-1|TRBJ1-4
CASSQGVVEKLFF
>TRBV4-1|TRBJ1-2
CASSQGSVGGYYGYTF
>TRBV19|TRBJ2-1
CASSPIGTGHNEQFF